These 8 T cell receptor beta chains were all obtained from the same sample, sequenced in a study of blood T cell repertoires in COVID-19. Sequencing used immunoSEQ multiplex PCR; TCRdb keeps in-frame clones, though not all of them. Of around 700,000 clones in the sample, 70% to 90% were seen once. The sequenced sample was peripheral blood. These receptors came from a woman between 18 and 29 years old with acute or convalescent COVID-19.

This rearrangement joins TRBV5-1 to TRBJ2-1; 7 bases are a match to TRBD1. The CDR3 runs 14 residues. Trimming cost V 4 bases and J 9 bases; bases outside gene matches: 10. In germline, CDR1 is SGHRS, CDR2 YFSETQ. Here the CDR3 DNA reads TGCGCCAGCAGCCTACCGACAGGGCGGAGTGAGCAGTTCTTC. Its protein is CASSLPTGRSEQFF.

This chain uses TRBV18 with TRBJ2-7, with D possibly being TRBD1 (6 bases). V lost 1 base and J 3 bases, leaving 16 bases between the germline ends. The CDR3 runs 16 residues. Germline CDR1 KGHSH, CDR2 LQKENI. This CDR3 reads CASSPRTADLNYEQYF. The CDR3 nucleotides are TGTGCCAGCTCACCACGGACAGCCGACCTTAACTACGAGCAGTACTTC.

The V gene is TRBV3-1 (or the pseudogene TRBV3-2), the J gene TRBJ2-7, with 8 bases lining up with TRBD2. V was pared by 6 bases and J by 7 bases, with 8 bases of the junction left unmatched. The V gene's germline CDR1 is LGHDT and CDR2 YNNKEL (reference sequence). This CDR3 contains 13 residues. This chain's CDR3 is CASSHGGAREQYF. As DNA, the CDR3 is TGTGCCAGCAGTCACGGGGGGGCGAGGGAGCAGTACTTC.

This chain connects TRBV20-1 to TRBJ2-5; the match to TRBD2 covers 8 bases. Germline CDR1 DFQATT, CDR2 SNEGSKA (reference sequence). CDR3 length equals 11 residues. V shed 5 bases, J shed 5 bases, and the junction held 1 base outside the gene matches. This chain's CDR3 is CSAPGGETQYF. For the CDR3, the DNA is TGCAGTGCTCCGGGGGGGGAGACCCAGTACTTC.

The CDR3 loop reads CASSSGQSYEQYF. In nucleotides, the CDR3 is TGTGCCAGCAGCTCAGGACAGAGCTACGAGCAGTACTTC. V gene TRBV7-6 combines with J gene TRBJ2-7; tentatively, D is TRBD1 (6 bases). Trimming removed 4 bases from V and 3 bases from J, with 10 bases in between. CDR3 length equals 13 residues. Germline V gene sequence: CDR1 SGHVS, CDR2 FNYEAQ.

The rearrangement joins TRBV5-5 to TRBJ2-7, with 8 bases matching TRBD2. CDR1 and CDR2 from the germline V gene are SGHKS and YYEKEE (reference sequence). The V and J ends lost 6 bases and 4 bases, in that order; junction bases with no gene match: 15. The CDR3 is made up of 16 amino acids. Here the CDR3 DNA reads TGTGCCAGCACAGCTTCCCCGGGACTAGGGGCGTACGAGCAGTACTTC. This codes for CASTASPGLGAYEQYF.

The rearrangement uses TRBV4-1 and TRBJ1-1, with D possibly TRBD1 on 5 matching bases. The germline V gene encodes CDR1 MGHRA and CDR2 YSYEKL. The CDR3 is made up of 18 amino acids. Trimming cost V 5 bases and J 1 base, with 23 bases left between them. This CDR3 is CASSGGIVTGDRNTEAFF. In nucleotides, the CDR3 is TGCGCCAGCAGCGGGGGGATAGTTACGGGAGATCGGAACACTGAAGCTTTCTTT.

The genes are TRBV27 and TRBJ1-2, with 8 bases lining up with TRBD1. V was clipped by 5 bases and J by 4 bases; unmatched bases: 6. The CDR3 has 14 amino acids. Germline V gene data show CDR1 as MNHEY and CDR2 as SMNVEV (reference sequence). CDR3 amino acids: CASSTRTGTYGYTF. For the CDR3, the DNA is TGTGCCAGCAGTACCCGGACAGGGACCTATGGCTACACCTTC.